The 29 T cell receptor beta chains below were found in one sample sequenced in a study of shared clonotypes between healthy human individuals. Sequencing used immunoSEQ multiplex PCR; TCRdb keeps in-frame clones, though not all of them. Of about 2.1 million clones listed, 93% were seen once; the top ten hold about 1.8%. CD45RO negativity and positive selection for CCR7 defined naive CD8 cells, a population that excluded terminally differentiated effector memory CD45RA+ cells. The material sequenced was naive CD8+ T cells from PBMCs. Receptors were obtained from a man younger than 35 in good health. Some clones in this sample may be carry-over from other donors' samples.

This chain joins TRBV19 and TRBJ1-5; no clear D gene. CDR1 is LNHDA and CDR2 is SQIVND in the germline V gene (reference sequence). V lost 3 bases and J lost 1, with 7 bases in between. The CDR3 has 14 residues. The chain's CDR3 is CASSILGSNQPQHF. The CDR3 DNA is TGTGCCAGTAGTATCCTAGGGAGCAATCAGCCCCAGCATTTT.

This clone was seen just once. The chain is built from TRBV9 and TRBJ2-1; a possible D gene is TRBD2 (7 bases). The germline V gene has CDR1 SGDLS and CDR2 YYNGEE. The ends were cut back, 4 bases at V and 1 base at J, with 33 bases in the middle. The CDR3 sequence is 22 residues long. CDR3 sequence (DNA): TGTGCCAGCAGCCCTGATCCCCAGGGGAACGCGGGAGATGGGTATTCCTACAATGAGCAGTTCTTC. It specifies CASSPDPQGNAGDGYSYNEQFF.

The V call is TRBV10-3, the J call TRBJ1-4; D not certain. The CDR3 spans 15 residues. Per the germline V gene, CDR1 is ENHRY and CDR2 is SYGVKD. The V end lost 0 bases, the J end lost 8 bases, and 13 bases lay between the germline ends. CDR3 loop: CAISESVGLGEKLFF. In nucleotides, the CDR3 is TGTGCCATCAGTGAGTCGGTGGGTTTGGGAGAAAAACTGTTTTTT.

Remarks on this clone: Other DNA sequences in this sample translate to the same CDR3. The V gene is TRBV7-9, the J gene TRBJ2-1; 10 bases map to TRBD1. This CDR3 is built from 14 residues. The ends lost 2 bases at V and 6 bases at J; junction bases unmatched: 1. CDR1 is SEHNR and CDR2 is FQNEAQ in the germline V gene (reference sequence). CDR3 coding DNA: TGTGCCAGCAGCTTATGGACAGGGGGCAATGAGCAGTTCTTC. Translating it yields CASSLWTGGNEQFF.

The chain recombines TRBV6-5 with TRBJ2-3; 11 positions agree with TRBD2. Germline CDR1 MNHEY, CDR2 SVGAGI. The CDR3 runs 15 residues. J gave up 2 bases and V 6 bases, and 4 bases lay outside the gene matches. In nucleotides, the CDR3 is TGTGCCAGCAGCCGACTAGCGGGGCTCACAGATACGCAGTATTTT. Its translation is CASSRLAGLTDTQYF.

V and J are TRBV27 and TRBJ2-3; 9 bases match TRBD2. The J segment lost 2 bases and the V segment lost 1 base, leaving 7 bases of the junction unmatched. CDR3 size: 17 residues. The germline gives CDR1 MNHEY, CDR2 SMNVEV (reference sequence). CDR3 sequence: CASSLLMASGNTDTQYF. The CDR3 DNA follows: TGTGCCAGCAGTTTATTGATGGCTAGCGGGAACACAGATACGCAGTATTTT.

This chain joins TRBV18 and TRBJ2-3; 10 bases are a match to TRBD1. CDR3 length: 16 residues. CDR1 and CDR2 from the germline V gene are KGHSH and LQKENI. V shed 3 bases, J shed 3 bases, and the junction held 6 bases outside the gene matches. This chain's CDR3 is CASSPIRQGATDTQYF. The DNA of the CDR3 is TGTGCCAGCTCACCTATAAGACAGGGGGCTACAGATACGCAGTATTTT.

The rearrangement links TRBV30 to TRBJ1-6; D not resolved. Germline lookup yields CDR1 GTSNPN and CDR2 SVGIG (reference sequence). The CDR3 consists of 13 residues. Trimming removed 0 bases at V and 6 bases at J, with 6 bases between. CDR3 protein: CAWSVGINSPLHF. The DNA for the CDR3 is TGTGCCTGGAGTGTAGGGATTAATTCACCCCTCCACTTT.

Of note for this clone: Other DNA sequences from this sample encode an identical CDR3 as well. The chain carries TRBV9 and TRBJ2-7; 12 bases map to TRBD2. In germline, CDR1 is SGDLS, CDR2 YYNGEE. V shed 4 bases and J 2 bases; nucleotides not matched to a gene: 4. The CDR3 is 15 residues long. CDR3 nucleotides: TGTGCCAGCAGCCCTGGGACTAGCGGGCCCTACGAGCAGTACTTC. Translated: CASSPGTSGPYEQYF.

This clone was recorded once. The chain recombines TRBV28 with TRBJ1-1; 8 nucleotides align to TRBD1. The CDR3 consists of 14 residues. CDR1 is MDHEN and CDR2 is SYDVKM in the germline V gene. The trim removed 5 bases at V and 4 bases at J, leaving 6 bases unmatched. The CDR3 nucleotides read TGTGCCAGCAGTCCCCAGGACAGGGTCACTGAAGCTTTCTTT. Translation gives CASSPQDRVTEAFF.

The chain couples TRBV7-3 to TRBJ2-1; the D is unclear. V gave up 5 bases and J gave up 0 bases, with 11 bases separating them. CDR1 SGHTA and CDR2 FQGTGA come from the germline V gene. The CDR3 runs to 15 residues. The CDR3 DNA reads TGTGCCAGCAGCCCCATCGCAAGCTCCTACAATGAGCAGTTCTTC. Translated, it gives CASSPIASSYNEQFF.

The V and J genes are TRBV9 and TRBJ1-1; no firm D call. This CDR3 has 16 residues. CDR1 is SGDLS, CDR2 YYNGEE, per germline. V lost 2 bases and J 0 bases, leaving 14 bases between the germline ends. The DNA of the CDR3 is TGTGCCAGCAGCGTCTCCTCGGGAGCCATGAACACTGAAGCTTTCTTT. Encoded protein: CASSVSSGAMNTEAFF.

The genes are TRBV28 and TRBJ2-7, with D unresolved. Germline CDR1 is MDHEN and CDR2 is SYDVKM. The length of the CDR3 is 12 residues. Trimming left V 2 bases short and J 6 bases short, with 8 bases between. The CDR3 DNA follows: TGTGCCAGCAGTTTAATGGGCAGCGAGCAGTACTTC. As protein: CASSLMGSEQYF. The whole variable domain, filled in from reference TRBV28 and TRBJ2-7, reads DVKVTQSSRYLVKRTGEKVFLECVQDMDHENMFWYRQDPGLGLRLIYFSYDVKMKEKGDIPEGYSVSREKKERFSLILESASTNQTSMYLCASSLMGSEQYFGPGTRLTVT.

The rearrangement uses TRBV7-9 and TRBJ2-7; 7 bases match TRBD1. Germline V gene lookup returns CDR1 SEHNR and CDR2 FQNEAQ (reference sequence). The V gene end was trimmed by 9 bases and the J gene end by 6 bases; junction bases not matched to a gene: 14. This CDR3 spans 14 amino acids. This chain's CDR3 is CASGFTGAKGEQYF. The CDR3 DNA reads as TGTGCCAGTGGGTTCACAGGGGCTAAGGGCGAGCAGTACTTC.

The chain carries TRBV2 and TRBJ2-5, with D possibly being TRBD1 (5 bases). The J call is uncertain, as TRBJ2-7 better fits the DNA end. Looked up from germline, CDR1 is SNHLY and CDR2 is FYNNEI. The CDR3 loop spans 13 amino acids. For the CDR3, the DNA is TGTGCCAGCAGGCAGGGTCTGTCCTACGAGCAGTACTTC. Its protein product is CASRQGLSYEQYF.

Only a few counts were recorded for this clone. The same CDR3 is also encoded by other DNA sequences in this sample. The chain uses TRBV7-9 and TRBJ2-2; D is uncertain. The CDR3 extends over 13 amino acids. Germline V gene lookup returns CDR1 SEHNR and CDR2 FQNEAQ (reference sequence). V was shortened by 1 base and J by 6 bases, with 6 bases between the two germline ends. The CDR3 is CASSLDRAGELFF. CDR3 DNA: TGTGCCAGCAGCTTAGATCGGGCCGGGGAGCTGTTTTTT.

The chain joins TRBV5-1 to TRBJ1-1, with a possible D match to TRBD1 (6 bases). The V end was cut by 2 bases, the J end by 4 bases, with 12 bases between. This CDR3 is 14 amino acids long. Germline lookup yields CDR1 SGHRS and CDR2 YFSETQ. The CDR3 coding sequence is TGCGCCAGCAGCTTCGCAGGGGCGGCCACTGAAGCTTTCTTT. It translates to CASSFAGAATEAFF.

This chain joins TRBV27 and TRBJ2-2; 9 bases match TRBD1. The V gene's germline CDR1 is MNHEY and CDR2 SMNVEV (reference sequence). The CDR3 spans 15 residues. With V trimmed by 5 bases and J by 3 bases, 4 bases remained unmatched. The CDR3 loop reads CASSPGTGYTGELFF. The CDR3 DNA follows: TGTGCCAGCAGTCCAGGGACAGGGTACACCGGGGAGCTGTTTTTT.

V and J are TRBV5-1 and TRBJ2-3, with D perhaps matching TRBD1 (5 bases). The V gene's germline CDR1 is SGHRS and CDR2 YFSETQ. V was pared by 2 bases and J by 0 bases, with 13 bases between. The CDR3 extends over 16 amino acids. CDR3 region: CASSFLNRPSTDTQYF. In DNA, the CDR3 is TGCGCCAGCAGCTTTCTGAACAGGCCTAGCACAGATACGCAGTATTTT.

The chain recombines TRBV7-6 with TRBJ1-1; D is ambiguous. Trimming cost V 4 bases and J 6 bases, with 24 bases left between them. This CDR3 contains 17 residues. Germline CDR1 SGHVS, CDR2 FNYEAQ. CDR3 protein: CASSSSETDGVLAEAFF. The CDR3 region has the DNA TGTGCCAGCAGCTCATCGGAAACAGACGGGGTGTTGGCTGAAGCTTTCTTT.

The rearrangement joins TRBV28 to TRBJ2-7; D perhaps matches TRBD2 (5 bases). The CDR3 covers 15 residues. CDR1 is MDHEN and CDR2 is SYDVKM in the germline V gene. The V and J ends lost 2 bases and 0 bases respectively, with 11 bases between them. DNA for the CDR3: TGTGCCAGCAGTTTAGATCGGGATAACTCCTACGAGCAGTACTTC. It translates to CASSLDRDNSYEQYF.

This CDR3 reads CASSQDRTIPLNEQFF. CDR3 nucleotide sequence: TGTGCCAGCAGCCAAGATAGGACCATTCCCCTCAATGAGCAGTTCTTC. This chain joins TRBV4-2 and TRBJ2-1; no reliable D call. The CDR3 totals 16 residues. Per the germline V gene, CDR1 is LGHNA and CDR2 is YNFKEQ. With 0 bases removed from V and 6 bases from J, the gap between germline ends came to 15 bases.

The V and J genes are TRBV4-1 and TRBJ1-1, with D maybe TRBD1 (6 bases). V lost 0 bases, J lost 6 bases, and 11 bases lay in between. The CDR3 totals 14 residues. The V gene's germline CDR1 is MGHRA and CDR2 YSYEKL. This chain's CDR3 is CASSQDQGTPEAFF. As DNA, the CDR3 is TGCGCCAGCAGCCAAGATCAGGGGACGCCTGAAGCTTTCTTT.

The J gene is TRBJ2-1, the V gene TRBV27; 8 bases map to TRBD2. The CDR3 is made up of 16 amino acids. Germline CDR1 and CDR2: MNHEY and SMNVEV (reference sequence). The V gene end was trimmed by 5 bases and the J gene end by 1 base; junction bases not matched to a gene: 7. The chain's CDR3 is CASSPGGRASYNEQFF. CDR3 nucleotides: TGTGCCAGCAGTCCGGGGGGGCGGGCGTCCTACAATGAGCAGTTCTTC.

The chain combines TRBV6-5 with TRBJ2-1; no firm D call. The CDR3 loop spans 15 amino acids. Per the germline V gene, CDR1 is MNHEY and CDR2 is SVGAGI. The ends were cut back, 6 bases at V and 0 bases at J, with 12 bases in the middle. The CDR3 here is CASSTVRSSYNEQFF. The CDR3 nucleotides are TGTGCCAGCAGCACCGTGCGGTCCTCCTACAATGAGCAGTTCTTC.

CDR3 nucleotides: TGTGCCAGCAGCAAAATAGGCACCTACAATCAGCCCCAGCATTTT. This gives the protein CASSKIGTYNQPQHF. The chain couples TRBV21-1 to TRBJ1-5. TRBV21-1 is shown as a pseudogene. The CDR3 extends over 15 amino acids.

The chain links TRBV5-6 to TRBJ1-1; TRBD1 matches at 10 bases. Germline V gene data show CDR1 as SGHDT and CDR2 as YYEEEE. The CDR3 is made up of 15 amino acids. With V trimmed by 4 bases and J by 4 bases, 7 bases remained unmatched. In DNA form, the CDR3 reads TGTGCCAGCAGCCCTACCGGGACAGGGGTCACTGAAGCTTTCTTT. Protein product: CASSPTGTGVTEAFF.

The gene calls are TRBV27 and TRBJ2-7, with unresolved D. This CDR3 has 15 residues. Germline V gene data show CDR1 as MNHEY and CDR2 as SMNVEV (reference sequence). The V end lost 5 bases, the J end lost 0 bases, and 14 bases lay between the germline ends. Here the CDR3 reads CASSGLSRLSYEQYF. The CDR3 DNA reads TGTGCCAGCAGTGGGCTCTCGCGCCTCTCCTACGAGCAGTACTTC.

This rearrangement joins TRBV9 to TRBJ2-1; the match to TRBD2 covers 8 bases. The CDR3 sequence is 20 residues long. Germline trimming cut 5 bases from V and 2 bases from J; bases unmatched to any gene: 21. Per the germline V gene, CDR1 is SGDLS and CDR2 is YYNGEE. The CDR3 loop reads CASSMAVDSSSGRPYNEQFF. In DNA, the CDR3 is TGTGCCAGCAGTATGGCCGTAGACAGTTCAAGCGGGAGACCCTACAATGAGCAGTTCTTC. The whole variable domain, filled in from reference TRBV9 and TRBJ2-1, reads DSGVTQTPKHLITATGQRVTLRCSPRSGDLSVYWYQQSLDQGLQFLIQYYNGEERAKGNILERFSAQQFPDLHSELNLSSLELGDSALYFCASSMAVDSSSGRPYNEQFFGPGTRLTVL.